The present TCR beta chain was sequenced within a study of blood T cell repertoires in COVID-19. As processed by the authors: By means of reference gene primer amplification, nucleated cell counts were estimated. Profiling relied on immunoSEQ multiplex PCR, and the TCRdb table lists in-frame clones only, not all of them. The DNA gave D and trimming, while V, J and clone size come from that table. The sample has just over 300,000 clones, more than 75% seen once. This CDR3 is built from 13 residues. Deletions cut 6 bases from V and 1 base from J, with 9 bases between. Germline values: CDR1 MNHEY, CDR2 SVGAGI. Individuals drawn from around 25 US areas were about 18 to 100 years old.

The specimen sequenced was PBMCs or T cells enriched from blood (not recorded which). This clonotype originated in a man aged 25-45 years who had recovered from COVID-19. V usage is TRBV6-5 and J usage is TRBJ2-5; D perhaps matches TRBD2 (7 bases). DNA of the CDR3: TGTGCCAGCAGAAGGGGGGGCCAAGAGACCCAGTACTTC. Encoded protein: CASRRGGQETQYF.